This T cell receptor (beta chain) comes out of a study of a mutant IDH1 vaccine in newly diagnosed glioma. On this clone: Its antigen is not known.

TCRdb's copy holds only in-frame clones and misses some; the assay was immunoSEQ multiplex PCR. This sample has about 38,000 clones, with around 81% found just once. Time point noted: week 23, last vaccination. Topical imiquimod was applied with each vaccine dose, which held 300 ug of mutant IDH1 20-mer peptide. CDR3 length equals 16 residues. Germline values: CDR1 SNHLY, CDR2 FYNNEI. V lost 7 bases and J lost 8, with 23 bases in between. The specimen comprised PBMCs, sampled from a glioma patient whose treatment included an IDH1 peptide vaccine. V gene TRBV2 combines with J gene TRBJ1-4; possibly TRBD1 for D (5 bases). The TCR originated in a man in his forties with glioma. CDR3 sequence (DNA): TGTGCCAGCATCAGGGATTCAGGTCGTTATCACGAAAAACTGTTTTTT. Translated, it gives CASIRDSGRYHEKLFF.